A selection of T cell receptor beta chains follows, all from one sample in a study of blood T cell repertoires in COVID-19. Only in-frame clones appear in the TCRdb table, and some are missing; sequencing was by immunoSEQ multiplex PCR. The repertoire includes roughly 150,000 clones, about 80% of them detected once, and 3.4% sits in the top ten. Material for sequencing was PBMCs or T cells enriched from blood (not recorded which). These receptors came from a woman aged 55-69 years who had recovered from COVID-19. The CDR3 runs from the conserved cysteine through the conserved F or W. Fields, in order: V gene, J gene, CDR3 length, CDR3 protein.

V gene: TRBV19
J gene: TRBJ1-5
CDR3 length: 14
CDR3 protein: CASNLRDSNQPQHF

V gene: TRBV10-1
J gene: TRBJ1-1
CDR3 length: 12
CDR3 protein: CASSTENTEAFF

V gene: TRBV18
J gene: TRBJ1-3
CDR3 length: 16
CDR3 protein: CASSARQGLGGNTIYF

V gene: TRBV29-1
J gene: TRBJ1-2
CDR3 length: 13
CDR3 protein: CSVKLTVNYGYTF

V gene: TRBV10-3
J gene: TRBJ1-3
CDR3 length: 19
CDR3 protein: CAISEGWTGRGGSGNTIYF

V gene: TRBV28
J gene: TRBJ1-5
CDR3 length: 14
CDR3 protein: CASRPGQVNQPQHF

V gene: TRBV18
J gene: TRBJ1-1
CDR3 length: 14
CDR3 protein: CASSTDSGNTEAFF

V gene: TRBV19
J gene: TRBJ1-2
CDR3 length: 16
CDR3 protein: CASSIDRGTPNYGYTF

V gene: TRBV5-1
J gene: TRBJ2-7
CDR3 length: 17
CDR3 protein: CASSLDAGQGGWYEQYF

V gene: TRBV9
J gene: TRBJ2-3
CDR3 length: 14
CDR3 protein: CASSGTSLADTQYF

V gene: TRBV11-3
J gene: TRBJ2-1
CDR3 length: 14
CDR3 protein: CASSLPGEYNEQFF

V gene: TRBV5-4
J gene: TRBJ2-7
CDR3 length: 14
CDR3 protein: CASSHNNRNHEQYF

V gene: TRBV6-1
J gene: TRBJ1-2
CDR3 length: 15
CDR3 protein: CASSEAGTREDGYTF

V gene: TRBV4-1
J gene: TRBJ1-6
CDR3 length: 16
CDR3 protein: CASSQGGTGVNSPLHF

V gene: TRBV27
J gene: TRBJ1-6
CDR3 length: 15
CDR3 protein: CASRWKGSYNSPLHF

V gene: TRBV5-1
J gene: TRBJ1-1
CDR3 length: 14
CDR3 protein: CASSEDRGMTEAFF

V gene: TRBV14
J gene: TRBJ2-1
CDR3 length: 14
CDR3 protein: CASSLGTGLHEQFF

V gene: TRBV9
J gene: TRBJ2-2
CDR3 length: 17
CDR3 protein: CASSPQDRGQYPGELFF

V gene: TRBV23-1
J gene: TRBJ2-1
CDR3 length: 15
CDR3 protein: CASSQSRDRDNEQFF

V gene: TRBV19
J gene: TRBJ1-1
CDR3 length: 15
CDR3 protein: CASSILGAKNTEAFF

V gene: TRBV6-4
J gene: TRBJ1-2
CDR3 length: 15
CDR3 protein: CASSDSYRGNYGYTF

V gene: TRBV12-3/TRBV12-4
J gene: TRBJ2-5
CDR3 length: 12
CDR3 protein: CASRFGGETQYF

V gene: TRBV19
J gene: TRBJ2-3
CDR3 length: 19
CDR3 protein: CASSPGLAGGRSHTDTQYF

V gene: TRBV9
J gene: TRBJ2-2
CDR3 length: 14
CDR3 protein: CASSVVEGTGELFF

V gene: TRBV7-8
J gene: TRBJ2-7
CDR3 length: 16
CDR3 protein: CASSPGSNLSPYEQYF